This note documents a single TCR beta chain sequence. No antigen is known for it. The CDR3 contains 13 residues. The V and J ends lost 4 bases and 5 bases respectively, with 12 bases between them. Germline loops: CDR1 LNHNV, CDR2 YYDKDF (reference sequence). The sample comes from a study of Ad26.COV2.S vaccination and SARS-CoV-2 variants. Study conclusions and caveats: Ad26.COV2.S recipients had broader spike-specific TCRs (P = 0.0014). Total T cell responses may have been underestimated by the TCR breadth and depth analyses. Vaccine recipients and placebo recipients showed similar non-spike TCR breadth. After vaccination, substantial breadth of spike-specific CD8+ and CD4+ responses was reported.

Assay used: immunoSEQ multiplex PCR; TCRdb lists only in-frame clones, some missing. The table shows tens of thousands of clones, with roughly 85% occurring only once. The source material was peripheral blood, sampled after recovery from COVID-19. V usage is TRBV15 and J usage is TRBJ2-7; D may correspond to TRBD1 or TRBD2 (5 bases each). This clonotype was obtained from a human donor who had recovered from COVID-19. Here the CDR3 reads CATSTLGRHEQYF. CDR3 DNA sequence: TGTGCCACCAGCACCCTGGGACGTCACGAGCAGTACTTC.